The 23 T cell receptor beta chains presented below share a single source sample, sequenced in a study of T cells of healthy individuals. TCRdb itself ran the 5' RACE reads through MiXCR, one entry per CDR3 protein. The sample carries 90,000 to 100,000 distinct CDR3 sequences, 17% recorded once. These receptors were taken from a human donor in good health.

The chain is built from TRBV4-2 and TRBJ2-7, with TRBD2 identical over 8 bases. CDR3 length: 18 amino acids. Germline trimming cut 0 bases from V and 1 base from J; bases unmatched to any gene: 11. The germline CDR1 and CDR2 sequences are LGHNA and YNFKEQ. The CDR3 loop reads CASSQDAPRRGASYEQYF. Written as DNA, the CDR3 is TGTGCCAGCAGCCAAGATGCCCCTCGGCGGGGGGCGTCCTACGAGCAGTACTTC.

This clonotype occurred a few times. The rearrangement joins TRBV4-3 to TRBJ1-3, with D possibly being TRBD1 (5 bases). From germline, CDR1 is LGHNA and CDR2 YSLEER. Trimming removed 0 bases from V and 2 bases from J, with 11 bases in between. This CDR3 has 16 residues. The CDR3 DNA sequence: TGCGCCAGCAGCCAAGATGGGGCAGTAGCTGGAAACACCATATATTTT. Translating it yields CASSQDGAVAGNTIYF.

The chain recombines TRBV20-1 with TRBJ2-1; 13 bases are shared with TRBD2. The CDR3 extends over 16 amino acids. Germline V gene data show CDR1 as DFQATT and CDR2 as SNEGSKA (reference sequence). Trimming removed 6 bases from V and 5 bases from J; junction bases left unmatched: 10. The CDR3 region is CSADGLAGVGNNEQFF. CDR3 coding DNA: TGCAGTGCGGACGGACTAGCGGGAGTAGGAAACAATGAGCAGTTCTTC.

This clonotype showed up just a few times. This sequence joins TRBV18 and TRBJ2-5; 9 bases are shared with TRBD1. J lost 4 bases, V lost 6 bases, and 3 bases had no gene match. This CDR3 has 13 amino acids. Germline V gene lookup returns CDR1 KGHSH and CDR2 LQKENI. The CDR3 nucleotides are TGTGCCAGCTCCCGGACAGGGGTAGAGACCCAGTACTTC. It yields the protein CASSRTGVETQYF.

This clonotype appeared many times. This rearrangement joins TRBV4-1 to TRBJ2-4; D call uncertain. The CDR3 is 14 amino acids. Germline V gene data show CDR1 as MGHRA and CDR2 as YSYEKL. With 8 bases removed from V and 3 bases from J, the gap between germline ends came to 14 bases. The CDR3 spells CASRSSGFKNIQYF. DNA of the CDR3: TGCGCCAGCCGGTCGTCCGGGTTCAAAAACATTCAGTACTTC.

A single count supports this clonotype. The chain joins TRBV28 to TRBJ2-1; 10 nucleotides agree with TRBD2. CDR1 and CDR2 (germline): MDHEN, SYDVKM. The trim removed 7 bases at V and 0 bases at J, leaving 12 bases unmatched. This CDR3 region has 18 residues. The CDR3 coding sequence is TGTGCCAGCACCGGGACTAGCGTTAGGTGGGGCTCCTACAATGAGCAGTTCTTC. Its protein is CASTGTSVRWGSYNEQFF.

This clonotype has ten or more counts. The rearrangement joins TRBV9 to TRBJ1-1; 7 bases fit TRBD1. J gave up 6 bases and V 4 bases, and 12 bases lay outside the gene matches. This CDR3 contains 15 residues. The germline V gene encodes CDR1 SGDLS and CDR2 YYNGEE. CDR3: CASSLLTGEGAEAFF. The CDR3 DNA reads TGTGCCAGCAGCTTACTAACAGGGGAGGGAGCTGAAGCTTTCTTT.

This clonotype has a handful of counts. The chain uses TRBV7-2 and TRBJ2-7, with D possibly matching TRBD1 (5 bases). The germline CDR1 and CDR2 sequences are SGHTA and FQGNSA. V was trimmed by 1 base and J by 5 bases, leaving 9 bases between them. The CDR3 is made up of 13 amino acids. As DNA, the CDR3 is TGTGCCAGCAGCTTAGACAGGCACGACGAGCAGTACTTC. Its protein is CASSLDRHDEQYF.

The chain employs TRBV10-3 and TRBJ2-3, with D unresolved. The CDR3 contains 12 residues. Germline V gene lookup returns CDR1 ENHRY and CDR2 SYGVKD. The V end lost 0 bases, the J end lost 3 bases, and 1 base lay between the germline ends. CDR3 in amino acids: CAISESTDTQYF. The CDR3 region has the DNA TGTGCCATCAGTGAGTCGACAGATACGCAGTATTTT.

This clonotype was detected many times. This chain joins TRBV7-8 and TRBJ2-5; 12 bases agree with TRBD2. Trimming cost V 5 bases and J 5 bases; bases outside gene matches: 9. Germline CDR1 SGHVS, CDR2 FQNEAQ. This CDR3 comprises 16 residues. The chain's CDR3 is CASSPSSGRAWETQYF. The DNA of the CDR3 is TGTGCCAGCAGCCCATCTAGCGGGAGGGCCTGGGAGACCCAGTACTTC.

The rearrangement links TRBV5-1 to TRBJ2-1; 11 nucleotides line up with TRBD2. The CDR3 is made up of 20 amino acids. Germline values: CDR1 SGHRS, CDR2 YFSETQ. After removal of 1 base from V and 5 bases from J, the junction contained 17 bases not matched to a gene. The CDR3 reads CASSLYGLAGEEGLDNEQFF. The CDR3 bases are TGCGCCAGCAGCTTGTATGGACTAGCGGGTGAGGAGGGCTTGGACAATGAGCAGTTCTTC.

In its sample, this clonotype was seen many times. J is TRBJ2-7 and V is TRBV20-1, with D possibly TRBD1 on 6 matching bases. From germline, CDR1 is DFQATT and CDR2 SNEGSKA (reference sequence). The CDR3 is 12 residues long. The ends were cut back, 3 bases at V and 0 bases at J, with 6 bases in the middle. The CDR3 region is CSARTGSYEQYF. The CDR3 DNA follows: TGCAGTGCTAGGACAGGCTCCTACGAGCAGTACTTC.

This clonotype turned up a few times. The chain uses TRBV18 and TRBJ2-5; D is possibly TRBD1 (6 bases). The CDR3 covers 14 residues. In germline, CDR1 is KGHSH, CDR2 LQKENI. The V end was cut by 3 bases, the J end by 3 bases, with 11 bases between. CDR3 coding DNA: TGTGCCAGCTCACCGTCCCCAGGGGAAGAGACCCAGTACTTC. Its protein is CASSPSPGEETQYF.

In its sample, this clonotype was seen many times. The chain uses TRBV27 and TRBJ1-2; perhaps TRBD1 as D (6 bases). Trimming left V 7 bases short and J 1 base short, with 13 bases between. Per the germline V gene, CDR1 is MNHEY and CDR2 is SMNVEV (reference sequence). CDR3 length: 14 amino acids. The CDR3 protein is CASTSGDLNYGYTF. CDR3 coding DNA: TGTGCCAGCACTTCAGGGGATCTTAACTATGGCTACACCTTC.

There are many counts of this clonotype. This chain joins TRBV5-1 and TRBJ2-5; D possibly matches TRBD1 or TRBD2 (5 bases each). CDR1 SGHRS and CDR2 YFSETQ come from the germline V gene. The CDR3 runs to 14 residues. Trimming cost V 4 bases and J 7 bases, with 17 bases left between them. The CDR3 here is CASSIGTRERTQYF. The CDR3 DNA reads as TGCGCCAGCAGCATCGGGACGAGGGAGAGGACCCAGTACTTC.

This clonotype appeared many times. The rearrangement links TRBV28 to TRBJ1-5; D may be TRBD1 (5 bases). CDR1 and CDR2 (germline): MDHEN, SYDVKM. There are 13 residues in the CDR3. Trimming removed 3 bases from V and 9 bases from J, with 12 bases in between. The DNA for the CDR3 is TGTGCCAGCAGTTTGGACGGTGGGACGCCCCAGCATTTT. Translated: CASSLDGGTPQHF.

This rearrangement joins TRBV28 to TRBJ2-3, with D unclear. Trimming stripped 3 bases from V and 3 bases from J, with 13 bases between. The length of the CDR3 is 15 residues. Germline loops: CDR1 MDHEN, CDR2 SYDVKM. Here the CDR3 DNA reads TGTGCCAGCAGTTTCCGTAAAGAGAGAACAGATACGCAGTATTTT. Its translation is CASSFRKERTDTQYF.

This clonotype was seen repeatedly, ten times or more. J is TRBJ2-1 and V is TRBV29-1; D is perhaps TRBD1 or TRBD2 (5 bases each). V dropped 4 bases and J dropped 8 bases, with 12 bases sitting between them. Germline V gives CDR1 SQVTM, CDR2 ANQGSEA. This CDR3 has 12 residues. The CDR3, as DNA: TGCAGCGTTGGGGGGTTATTCGATGAGCAGTTCTTC. Amino acids: CSVGGLFDEQFF.

This CDR3 is CASSLYGNQPQHF. CDR3 in DNA: TGCGCCAGCAGCTTGTACGGAAATCAGCCCCAGCATTTT. The genes are TRBV5-1 and TRBJ1-5; no reliable D call. V was shortened by 1 base and J by 4 bases, with 6 bases between the two germline ends. This CDR3 is 13 amino acids long. CDR1 is SGHRS and CDR2 is YFSETQ in the germline V gene. Together with reference TRBV5-1 and TRBJ1-5, the CDR3 gives the full variable domain: KAGVTQTPRYLIKTRGQQVTLSCSPISGHRSVSWYQQTPGQGLQFLFEYFSETQRNKGNFPGRFSGRQFSNSRSEMNVSTLELGDSALYLCASSLYGNQPQHFGDGTRLSIL.

This clonotype was recorded many times. The chain has TRBV6-1 and TRBJ2-5; 12 nucleotides line up with TRBD2. V was pared by 1 base and J by 1 base, with 4 bases of the junction left unmatched. Germline V gene lookup returns CDR1 MNHNS and CDR2 SASEGT. This CDR3 is built from 17 residues. Written as DNA, the CDR3 is TGTGCCAGCAGTGAAGAGCTAGCGGGAGGGATCCAAGAGACCCAGTACTTC. Amino acids: CASSEELAGGIQETQYF.

The J gene is TRBJ1-2, the V gene TRBV2; D call uncertain. The CDR3 is made up of 12 amino acids. V was shortened by 2 bases and J by 2 bases, with 3 bases between the two germline ends. The germline CDR1 and CDR2 sequences are SNHLY and FYNNEI. This CDR3 is CASSEQNYGYTF. The CDR3 DNA reads as TGTGCCAGCAGTGAACAGAACTATGGCTACACCTTC.

V and J are TRBV7-2 and TRBJ2-5, with a tentative D call TRBD2 (7 bases). V was trimmed by 2 bases and J by 5 bases, leaving 18 bases between them. This CDR3 comprises 16 residues. The V gene's germline CDR1 is SGHTA and CDR2 FQGNSA. CDR3 residues: CASSLRGRGALETQYF. For the CDR3, the DNA is TGTGCCAGCAGCTTACGGGGTCGGGGGGCTCTGGAGACCCAGTACTTC.

The chain joins TRBV20-1 to TRBJ2-7; 8 nucleotides align to TRBD1. CDR3 length: 13 amino acids. J was trimmed by 5 bases and V by 6 bases; bases with no gene match: 9. Germline CDR1 reads DFQATT; CDR2 reads SNEGSKA (reference sequence). CDR3 in DNA: TGCAGTGCGCGGATAGACAGGGGTAACGAGCAGTACTTC. Encoded protein: CSARIDRGNEQYF.